The clone carrying this TCR beta chain was picked up one time. Its antigen remains unknown. This entry belongs to a study of cytomegalovirus exposure and HLA in healthy donors. Using immunoSEQ multiplex PCR, the repertoire was profiled, and TCRdb retains in-frame clones only, with some absent. The sample has some 110,000 clones, about 87% seen once; the top ten hold roughly 2%. Whole-study results and caveats: The study designated around 150 TCR beta chains cytomegalovirus-associated. In vitro, three CMV-associated chains proved specific for CMV antigens.

CDR1 SNHLY and CDR2 FYNNEI come from the germline V gene. Trimming cost V 8 bases and J 7 bases, with 13 bases left between them. The CDR3 length is 12 residues. This clonotype was sampled from a woman under 30 in good health and CMV-seropositive. J is TRBJ2-3 and V is TRBV2; unclear D gene. The specimen sequenced was PBMCs. The CDR3 loop reads CASGVSRHTQYF. In nucleotides, the CDR3 is TGTGCCAGCGGAGTCTCTCGGCATACGCAGTATTTT.